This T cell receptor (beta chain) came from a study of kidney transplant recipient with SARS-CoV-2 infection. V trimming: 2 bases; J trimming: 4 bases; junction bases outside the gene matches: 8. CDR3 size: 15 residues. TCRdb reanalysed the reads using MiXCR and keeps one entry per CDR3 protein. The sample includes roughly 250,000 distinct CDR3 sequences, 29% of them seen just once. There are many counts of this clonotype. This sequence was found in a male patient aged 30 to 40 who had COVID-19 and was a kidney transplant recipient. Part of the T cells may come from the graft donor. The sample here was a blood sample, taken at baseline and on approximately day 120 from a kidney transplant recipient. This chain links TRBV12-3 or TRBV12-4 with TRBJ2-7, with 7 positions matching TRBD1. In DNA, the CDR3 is TGTGCCAGCAGTTTACGACAGGGTACGGGTTACGAGCAGTACTTC. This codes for CASSLRQGTGYEQYF.